Included here is one T cell receptor (beta chain) sequence, with context. These data originate in a study of sequential checkpoint blockade in melanoma. Unmatched junction bases numbered 10, after V lost 4 bases and J lost 7 bases. Germline CDR1 reads SGHDT; CDR2 reads YYEEEE. This CDR3 is built from 14 residues. Generated by immunoSEQ multiplex PCR, the TCRdb table keeps only in-frame clones and is missing some. The sample carries roughly 11,000 clones, around 85% recorded once. Treatment noted: randomized to nivolumab then ipilimumab (arm A) or the reverse (arm B). Live CD3+CD8+ CD19− CD56− cells were sorted from PBMCs.

Here the sequenced sample was CD8+ T cells sorted from blood (inferred from file names), taken from a patient given nivolumab and ipilimumab in sequence. The sequence derives from a human donor with melanoma. The genes are TRBV5-6 and TRBJ2-7; 8 nucleotides agree with TRBD1. CDR3 sequence reads: CASSITLQGGEQYF. The CDR3 DNA sequence: TGTGCCAGCAGCATAACGTTACAGGGGGGAGAGCAGTACTTC.